The 22 T cell receptor beta chains listed next were all sequenced from one sample in a study of cytomegalovirus exposure and HLA in healthy donors. Profiled with immunoSEQ multiplex PCR; TCRdb holds only in-frame clones, not every one. Of hundreds of thousands of clones listed, more than 75% are singletons. Input material: PBMCs. These receptor sequences come from a woman younger than 35 in good health and CMV-seronegative.

The chain couples TRBV9 to TRBJ2-7; D call uncertain. Germline CDR1 is SGDLS and CDR2 is YYNGEE. V lost 0 bases and J 2 bases, leaving 9 bases between the germline ends. CDR3 length: 14 amino acids. The CDR3 DNA reads as TGTGCCAGCAGCGTAGAAGCTAGGCCCTACGAGCAGTACTTC. Translating it yields CASSVEARPYEQYF.

This chain links TRBV11-2 with TRBJ2-5; the D is unclear. The CDR3 is 15 amino acids. Trimming stripped 3 bases from V and 4 bases from J, with 15 bases between. Germline CDR1 reads SGHAT; CDR2 reads FQNNGV. This chain's CDR3 is CASSFYGRSRETQYF. The CDR3 nucleotides read TGTGCCAGCAGCTTTTATGGCAGGTCTCGAGAGACCCAGTACTTC.

The sample holds a few counts of this clone. In DNA form, the CDR3 reads TGTGCCAGCGGGTCCGGGGGACTACACTCCTACGAGCAGTACTTC. Encoded protein: CASGSGGLHSYEQYF. This sequence joins TRBV28 and TRBJ2-7; 7 bases map to TRBD2. Unmatched junction bases numbered 10, after V lost 8 bases and J lost 0 bases. Germline V gene data show CDR1 as MDHEN and CDR2 as SYDVKM. The CDR3 has 15 residues. Using reference TRBV28 and TRBJ2-7 for the parts outside the CDR3, the full variable domain is DVKVTQSSRYLVKRTGEKVFLECVQDMDHENMFWYRQDPGLGLRLIYFSYDVKMKEKGDIPEGYSVSREKKERFSLILESASTNQTSMYLCASGSGGLHSYEQYFGPGTRLTVT.

The V and J genes are TRBV25-1 and TRBJ2-7; D gene uncertain. V was clipped by 4 bases and J by 1 base, with 8 bases between them. The CDR3 runs to 13 residues. Germline V CDR1 and CDR2: MGHDK, SYGVNS. Here the CDR3 DNA reads TGTGCCAGCAGTGCCCCCCAGTCCTACGAGCAGTACTTC. As protein: CASSAPQSYEQYF.

This clone was seen a single time. The chain combines TRBV7-2 with TRBJ1-5; 8 nucleotides agree with TRBD1. The CDR3 spans 16 residues. Per the germline V gene, CDR1 is SGHTA and CDR2 is FQGNSA. The junction had 8 bases not matched to a gene; V was cut back by 4 bases and J by 3 bases. The CDR3 loop reads CASSYSWGQANQPQHF. As DNA, the CDR3 is TGTGCCAGCAGCTATAGCTGGGGACAGGCCAATCAGCCCCAGCATTTT.

V and J are TRBV28 and TRBJ2-1; unclear D gene. This CDR3 spans 15 amino acids. Between the trimmed V and J ends, which lost 0 bases and 7 bases, there was a span of 13 bases. Germline CDR1 and CDR2: MDHEN and SYDVKM. CDR3 DNA: TGTGCCAGCAGTTTATGGTCCACTCCTAGTAATGAGCAGTTCTTC. Amino acid sequence: CASSLWSTPSNEQFF.

The rearrangement joins TRBV15 to TRBJ2-7, with TRBD2 identical over 7 bases. The CDR3 spans 15 residues. V shed 0 bases and J 6 bases; nucleotides not matched to a gene: 8. The germline V gene has CDR1 LNHNV and CDR2 YYDKDF (reference sequence). The CDR3 DNA sequence: TGTGCCACCAGCAGAGATTGGAGGGAGCGGGGCGAGCAGTACTTC. This codes for CATSRDWRERGEQYF.

CDR3 DNA: TGCAGCGTACGGGGGGGACAGGGGTTATCGAACACTGAAGCTTTCTTT. The encoded protein is CSVRGGQGLSNTEAFF. The chain is built from TRBV29-1 and TRBJ1-1, with 10 bases that match TRBD1. CDR1 is SQVTM and CDR2 is ANQGSEA in the germline V gene. The CDR3 is 16 amino acids. Germline trimming cut 6 bases from V and 1 base from J; bases unmatched to any gene: 11.

The gene calls are TRBV7-6 and TRBJ2-7, with 11 nucleotides matching TRBD2. The V gene's germline CDR1 is SGHVS and CDR2 FNYEAQ. The CDR3 contains 17 residues. The V segment lost 1 base and the J segment 0 bases; nucleotides outside the gene matches: 5. The CDR3 region has the DNA TGTGCCAGCAGCTTAGGACTAGCGGGGAGTGGCTCCTACGAGCAGTACTTC. This sequence encodes CASSLGLAGSGSYEQYF. The complete variable domain, with remaining parts taken from reference TRBV7-6 and TRBJ2-7, reads GAGVSQSPRYKVTKRGQDVALRCDPISGHVSLYWYRQALGQGPEFLTYFNYEAQQDKSGLPNDRFSAERPEGSISTLTIQRTEQRDSAMYRCASSLGLAGSGSYEQYFGPGTRLTVT.

The count of this clone is one. The CDR3 loop reads CASSATPLPAATGELFF. The CDR3 DNA reads TGTGCCAGTAGTGCGACCCCTTTGCCAGCGGCAACCGGGGAGCTGTTTTTT. The chain employs TRBV19 and TRBJ2-2, with D possibly being TRBD2 (5 bases). Trimming took 5 bases from V and 5 from J, leaving 21 bases between them. The CDR3 covers 17 residues. Germline values: CDR1 LNHDA, CDR2 SQIVND (reference sequence).

V usage is TRBV10-3 and J usage is TRBJ2-7, with no clear D. The V gene's germline CDR1 is ENHRY and CDR2 SYGVKD. There are 14 residues in the CDR3. V was cut by 8 bases and J by 5 bases, with 19 bases left in between. CDR3 region: CAIGKRSETDEQYF. CDR3 sequence (DNA): TGTGCCATCGGTAAGCGTTCCGAAACGGACGAGCAGTACTTC.

The chain is built from TRBV6-1 and TRBJ2-7, with 7 bases that match TRBD1. This CDR3 has 14 residues. Trimming at V came to 10 bases and at J to 5 bases, leaving 14 bases not matched to a gene. Germline CDR1 is MNHNS and CDR2 is SASEGT. The CDR3 sequence: CATSTGTVRNEQYF. The CDR3 DNA is TGTGCCACCTCGACAGGGACGGTTAGGAACGAGCAGTACTTC.

V gene TRBV6-5 combines with J gene TRBJ1-6; perhaps TRBD1 as D (6 bases). The germline gives CDR1 MNHEY, CDR2 SVGAGI. V was shortened by 5 bases and J by 7 bases, with 15 bases between the two germline ends. This CDR3 is 15 amino acids long. CDR3: CASSGENTGNSPLHF. The CDR3 coding sequence is TGTGCCAGCAGTGGGGAAAATACAGGGAATTCACCCCTCCACTTT.

The J gene is TRBJ2-7, the V gene TRBV12-5; 7 nucleotides agree with TRBD2. The CDR3 contains 18 residues. Germline CDR1 is LGHNT and CDR2 is FRNRAP. The trim removed 1 base at V and 4 bases at J, leaving 16 bases unmatched. In nucleotides, the CDR3 is TGTGCTAGTGGTTTGGGGGTTTGGAGGGAGGGCCTCCTTTACGAGCAGTACTTC. It encodes CASGLGVWREGLLYEQYF.

V is TRBV5-4 and J is TRBJ2-3, with D perhaps matching TRBD2 (5 bases). Per the germline V gene, CDR1 is SGHNT and CDR2 is YYREEE (reference sequence). Deletions cut 2 bases from V and 5 bases from J, with 12 bases between. The CDR3 contains 14 residues. The CDR3: CASSFGLGIDTQYF. The CDR3 DNA sequence: TGTGCCAGCAGCTTCGGGCTCGGGATAGATACGCAGTATTTT.

This chain connects TRBV5-4 to TRBJ2-6; D is possibly TRBD1 (5 bases). The CDR3 has 17 amino acids. The germline V gene has CDR1 SGHNT and CDR2 YYREEE (reference sequence). The V and J ends lost 4 bases and 0 bases respectively, with 14 bases between them. DNA of the CDR3: TGTGCCAGCAGCAGGGGTTCTACTCTCTCTGGGGCCAACGTCCTGACTTTC. Translating it yields CASSRGSTLSGANVLTF.

The genes are TRBV7-2 and TRBJ1-1, with 10 bases fitting TRBD1. The CDR3 extends over 12 amino acids. Germline CDR1 is SGHTA and CDR2 is FQGNSA. Trimming removed 6 bases from V and 13 bases from J; junction bases left unmatched: 8. The CDR3 DNA sequence: TGTGCCAGCAGTAATGGGGACAGGGGTATTTTCTTT. It yields the protein CASSNGDRGIFF.

The chain couples TRBV28 to TRBJ2-7; the D gene is possibly TRBD2 (6 bases). The CDR3 spans 15 residues. Trimming took 6 bases from V and 6 from J, leaving 21 bases between them. Germline V CDR1 and CDR2: MDHEN, SYDVKM. In DNA, the CDR3 is TGTGCCAGCAGGCCGATATACGGGAGCGCGCCCGAGCAGTACTTC. Amino acid sequence: CASRPIYGSAPEQYF.

The chain joins TRBV11-2 to TRBJ2-1, with 14 bases aligning to TRBD2. V gave up 6 bases and J gave up 8 bases; unmatched junction bases: 9. Germline loops: CDR1 SGHAT, CDR2 FQNNGV. This CDR3 comprises 16 residues. The CDR3 bases are TGTGCCAGCAGGTCTGTGGGGACTAGCGGGAGCTATGAGCAGTTCTTC. This sequence encodes CASRSVGTSGSYEQFF.

The chain carries TRBV13 and TRBJ2-1; possible D gene TRBD2, 5 bases. The CDR3 length is 14 residues. Germline loops: CDR1 PRHDT, CDR2 FYEKMQ (reference sequence). The V end was cut by 3 bases, the J end by 6 bases, with 12 bases between. The CDR3 nucleotides read TGTGCCAGCAGCTTCGGAGGTACTGGCAATGAGCAGTTCTTC. Its translation is CASSFGGTGNEQFF.

This clone has only one observation. The V call is TRBV28, the J call TRBJ2-7; the D gene is possibly TRBD2 (6 bases). V shed 4 bases and J shed 3 bases, with 7 bases lying between them. This CDR3 is 12 amino acids long. Germline CDR1 MDHEN, CDR2 SYDVKM. CDR3 nucleotide sequence: TGTGCCAGCAGTTGGGGAGGCTACGAGCAGTACTTC. Protein product: CASSWGGYEQYF.

V usage is TRBV27 and J usage is TRBJ2-3; a possible D gene is TRBD2 (5 bases). The V gene lost 5 bases and the J gene lost 2 bases, with 17 bases spanning the gap. The CDR3 has 16 residues. Germline values: CDR1 MNHEY, CDR2 SMNVEV (reference sequence). The CDR3 region has the DNA TGTGCCAGCAGTAAACCCCGGGGTACTCTCACAGATACGCAGTATTTT. Translated: CASSKPRGTLTDTQYF.